This note documents a single TCR beta chain sequence. This record belongs to a study of blood T cell repertoires in COVID-19. On the study more broadly: Sites in the United States, Italy and Spain provided acute and convalescent COVID-19 samples.

How the authors handled the data: Reference gene primers were amplified, and this amplification served to estimate nucleated cell counts. Produced via immunoSEQ multiplex PCR; TCRdb's table is partial and in-frame only. That table is the source of V, J and clone size, and D and trimming were worked out from the DNA. This table holds about 270,000 clones, approximately 86% found once. V lost 5 bases to trimming and J lost 8 bases; unmatched junction nucleotides: 11. The CDR3 extends over 16 amino acids. Germline V gene sequence: CDR1 SGDLS, CDR2 YYNGEE. V usage is TRBV9 and J usage is TRBJ2-1, with 12 bases lining up with TRBD2. This clonotype was obtained from a middle-aged man with active or convalescent COVID-19. What was sequenced was peripheral blood. CDR3 sequence: CASSPLAGGGRDEQFF. The DNA for the CDR3 is TGTGCCAGCAGTCCCCTAGCGGGGGGGGGACGGGATGAGCAGTTCTTC.